This entry lists 3 T cell receptor beta chains sequenced from one sample in a study of cytomegalovirus exposure and HLA in healthy donors. The PCR employed 60 Vbeta primers together with 13 Jbeta primers. Using immunoSEQ multiplex PCR, the repertoire was profiled, and TCRdb retains in-frame clones only, with some absent. This table holds over 150,000 clones, over 75% found once. Sequencing input: PBMCs. The receptor set was obtained from a woman between 50 and 59 years old in good health and CMV-seropositive.

V gene TRBV30 combines with J gene TRBJ1-2; D is ambiguous. This CDR3 is built from 11 residues. Trimming left V 7 bases short and J 0 bases short, with 6 bases between. Germline V gene sequence: CDR1 GTSNPN, CDR2 SVGIG (reference sequence). The CDR3 DNA reads TGTGCCTCAGAAGCTAACTATGGCTACACCTTC. Its translation is CASEANYGYTF.

This sequence joins TRBV7-8 and TRBJ1-5; 8 bases agree with TRBD1. Germline CDR1 reads SGHVS; CDR2 reads FQNEAQ. The CDR3 is 18 amino acids. V was clipped by 1 base and J by 2 bases; unmatched bases: 10. CDR3 loop: CASSLGLQGAKGNQPQHF. DNA of the CDR3: TGTGCCAGCAGCTTAGGCCTTCAGGGGGCGAAGGGCAATCAGCCCCAGCATTTT.

This clone showed up just a few times. V and J are TRBV7-2 and TRBJ1-2, with TRBD1 as a possible D gene (5 bases). In germline, CDR1 is SGHTA, CDR2 FQGNSA. The CDR3 is 16 residues long. Trimming cost V 1 base and J 7 bases, with 19 bases left between them. The CDR3 protein is CASSLGSQAGQGGYTF. DNA for the CDR3: TGTGCCAGCAGCTTAGGCTCGCAGGCAGGGCAAGGTGGCTACACCTTC.